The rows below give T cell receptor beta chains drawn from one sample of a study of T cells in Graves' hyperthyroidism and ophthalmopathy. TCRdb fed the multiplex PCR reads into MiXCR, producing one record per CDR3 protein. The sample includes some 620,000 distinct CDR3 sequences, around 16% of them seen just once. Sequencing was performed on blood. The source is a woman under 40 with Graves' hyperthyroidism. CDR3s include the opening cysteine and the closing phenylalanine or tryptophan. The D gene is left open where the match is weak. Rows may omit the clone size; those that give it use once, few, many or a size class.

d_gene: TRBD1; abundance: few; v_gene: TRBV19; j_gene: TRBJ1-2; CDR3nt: TGTGCCAGTAGTTCTCCATTAAGGGACAGGGAGAATCGGGGCTACACCTTC; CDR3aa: CASSSPLRDRENRGYTF
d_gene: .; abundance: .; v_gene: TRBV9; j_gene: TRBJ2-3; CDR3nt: TGTGCCAGCAGCGTAGCTGGCGGGAATGGTGGCACAGATACGCAGTATTTT; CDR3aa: CASSVAGGNGGTDTQYF
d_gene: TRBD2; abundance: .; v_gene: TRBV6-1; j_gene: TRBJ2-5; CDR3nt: TGTGCCAGCAGTGAAAGCGGGGGAGTGGAGACCCAGTACTTC; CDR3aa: CASSESGGVETQYF
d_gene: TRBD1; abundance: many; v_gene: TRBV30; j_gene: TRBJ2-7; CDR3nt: TGTGCCGCCGACAGGGGAGGAGGATACGAGCAGTACTTC; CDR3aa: CAADRGGGYEQYF
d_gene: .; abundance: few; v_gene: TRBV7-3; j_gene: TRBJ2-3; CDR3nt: TGTGCCAGCAGCTCAAATAGCGTGGCGGATACGCAGTATTTT; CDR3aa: CASSSNSVADTQYF
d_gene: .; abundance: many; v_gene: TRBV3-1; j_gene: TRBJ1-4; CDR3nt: TGTGCCAGCAGCTACACTCACAGGACGATGAATGAAAAACTGTTTTTT; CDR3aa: CASSYTHRTMNEKLFF
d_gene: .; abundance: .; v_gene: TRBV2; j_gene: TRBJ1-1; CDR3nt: TGTGCCAGCAGTTACTCTAGTCGTACTGAAGCTTTCTTT; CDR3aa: CASSYSSRTEAFF
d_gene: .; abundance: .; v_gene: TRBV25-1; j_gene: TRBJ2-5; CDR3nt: TGTGCCAGCAGTCCGGAGGGAGCGGCCCTAAAAGAGACCCAGTACTTC; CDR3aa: CASSPEGAALKETQYF
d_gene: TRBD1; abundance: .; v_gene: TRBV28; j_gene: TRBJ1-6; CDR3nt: TGTGCCAGCAGGCAGAGGACAGGGGTGCCCTCACCCCTCCACTTT; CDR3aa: CASRQRTGVPSPLHF
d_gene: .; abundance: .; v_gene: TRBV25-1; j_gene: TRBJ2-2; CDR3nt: TGTGCCAGCAGTGAATGGCAGGGGACGAACACCGGGGAGCTGTTTTTT; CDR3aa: CASSEWQGTNTGELFF
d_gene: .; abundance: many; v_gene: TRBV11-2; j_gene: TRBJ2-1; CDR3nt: TGTGCCAGCAGCTTCGGTACGGGCGGTAACTCCTACAATGAGCAGTTCTTC; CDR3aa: CASSFGTGGNSYNEQFF
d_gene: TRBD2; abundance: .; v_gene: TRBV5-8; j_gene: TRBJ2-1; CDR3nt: TGTGCCAGCAGCTTACCGGGACTAGCGGGAGATCGTGAGCAGTTCTTC; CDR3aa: CASSLPGLAGDREQFF
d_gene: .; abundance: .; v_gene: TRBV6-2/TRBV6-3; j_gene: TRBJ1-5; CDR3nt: TGTGCCAGCAGTTACTCGGGTACGGGGCAGCCCCAGCATTTT; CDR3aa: CASSYSGTGQPQHF
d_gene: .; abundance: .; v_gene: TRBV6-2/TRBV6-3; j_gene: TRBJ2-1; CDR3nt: TGTGCCAGCAGTTACGGGGGCCGTTTTCGGTTCTTC; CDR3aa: CASSYGGRFRFF
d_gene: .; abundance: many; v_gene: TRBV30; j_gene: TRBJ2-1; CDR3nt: TGTGCCTGGGGCACTAGCTATGAGCAGTTCTTC; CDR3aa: CAWGTSYEQFF
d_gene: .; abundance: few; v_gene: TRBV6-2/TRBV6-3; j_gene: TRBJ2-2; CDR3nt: TGTGCCAGCAGCCAACCGGGACACCTAGAAAGCACCGGGGAGCTGTTTTTT; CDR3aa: CASSQPGHLESTGELFF
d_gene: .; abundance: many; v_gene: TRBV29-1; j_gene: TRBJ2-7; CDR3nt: TGCAGCGTTGTGGTATTGCGGGATATACAATACGAGCAGTACTTC; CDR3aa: CSVVVLRDIQYEQYF
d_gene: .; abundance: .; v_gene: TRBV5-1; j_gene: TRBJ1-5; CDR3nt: TGCGCCAGCAGCTTTGAGCCCAATCAGCCCCAGCATTTT; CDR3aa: CASSFEPNQPQHF
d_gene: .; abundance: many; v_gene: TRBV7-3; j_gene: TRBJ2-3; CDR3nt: TGTGCCAGCAGCTTACTCGGCAGCCACACAGATACGCAGTATTTT; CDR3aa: CASSLLGSHTDTQYF
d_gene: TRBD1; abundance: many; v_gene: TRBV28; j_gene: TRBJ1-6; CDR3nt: TGTGCCAGCAGTTCCCTCGACAGGGATAATTCACCCCTCCACTTT; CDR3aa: CASSSLDRDNSPLHF
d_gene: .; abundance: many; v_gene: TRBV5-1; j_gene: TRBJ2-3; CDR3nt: TGCGCCAGCAGCTTGATCGGCGGCAGCACAGATACGCAGTATTTT; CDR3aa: CASSLIGGSTDTQYF
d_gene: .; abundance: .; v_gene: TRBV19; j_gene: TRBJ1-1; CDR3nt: TGTGCCAGTACCCTCCCCGGGGGAGGCACTGAAGCTTTCTTT; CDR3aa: CASTLPGGGTEAFF
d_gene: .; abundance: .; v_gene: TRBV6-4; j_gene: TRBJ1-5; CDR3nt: TGTGCCAGCAGTGAGTCTCACAGAAGCAATCAGCCCCAGCATTTT; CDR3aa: CASSESHRSNQPQHF
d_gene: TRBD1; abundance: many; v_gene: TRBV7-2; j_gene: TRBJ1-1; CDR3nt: TGTGCCAGCAGCTCGGGCAGGGGGGTTTGGGAAGCTTTCTTT; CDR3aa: CASSSGRGVWEAFF
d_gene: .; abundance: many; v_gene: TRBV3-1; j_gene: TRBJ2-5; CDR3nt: TGTGCCACCCGCGTGGCCCGTTCTCAAGAGACCCAGTACTTC; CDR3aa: CATRVARSQETQYF
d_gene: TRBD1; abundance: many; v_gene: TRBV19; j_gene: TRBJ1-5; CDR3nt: TGTGCCAGTAGTCCATGGACAGGGGGCGAGAACAATCAGCCCCAGCATTTT; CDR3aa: CASSPWTGGENNQPQHF
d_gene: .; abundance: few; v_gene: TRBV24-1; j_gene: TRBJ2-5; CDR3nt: TGTGCCACCAGTGGCACGGGAGAGGTAGAGGAGACCCAGTACTTC; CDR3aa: CATSGTGEVEETQYF
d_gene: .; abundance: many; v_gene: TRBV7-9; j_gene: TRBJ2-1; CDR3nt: TGTGCCAGCAGCTTATCTACTCCCCACAATGAGCAGTTCTTC; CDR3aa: CASSLSTPHNEQFF
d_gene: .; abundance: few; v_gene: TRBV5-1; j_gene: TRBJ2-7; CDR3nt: TGCGCCAGCAGCTTTGCAAACCGCCCCTACGAGCAGTACTTC; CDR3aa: CASSFANRPYEQYF
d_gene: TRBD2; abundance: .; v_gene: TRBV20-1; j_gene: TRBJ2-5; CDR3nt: TGCAGTGCTAGAACCTACAAGACTAGCGGGTACCAAGAGACCCAGTACTTC; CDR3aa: CSARTYKTSGYQETQYF
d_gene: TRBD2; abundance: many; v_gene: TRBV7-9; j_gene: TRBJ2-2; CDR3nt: TGTGCCAGCAGCTTGACTAGCGCGGATTACACCGGGGAGCTGTTTTTT; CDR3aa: CASSLTSADYTGELFF
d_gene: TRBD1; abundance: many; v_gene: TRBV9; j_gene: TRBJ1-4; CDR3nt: TGTGCCAGCAGCGTCGAACAGGGGCCAAGGGAAAAACTGTTTTTT; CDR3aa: CASSVEQGPREKLFF
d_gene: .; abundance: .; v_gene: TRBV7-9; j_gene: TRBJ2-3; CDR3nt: TGTGCCAGCAGCTTAGTGAGTGCAGGGACAATGGCAGATACGCAGTATTTT; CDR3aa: CASSLVSAGTMADTQYF
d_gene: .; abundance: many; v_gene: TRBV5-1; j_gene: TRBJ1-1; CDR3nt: TGCGCCAGTAAAAGGGGGGATAGGGACACTGAAGCTTTCTTT; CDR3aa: CASKRGDRDTEAFF
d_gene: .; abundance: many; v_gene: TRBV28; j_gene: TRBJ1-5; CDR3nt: TGTGCCAGCAGTTTGGAGGTGGGAGGACAGCCCCAGCATTTT; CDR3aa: CASSLEVGGQPQHF
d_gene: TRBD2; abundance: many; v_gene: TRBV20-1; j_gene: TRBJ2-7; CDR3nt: TGCAGTGCTAGAGATGCCCCTAGCGGGATTTACGAGCAGTACTTC; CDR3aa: CSARDAPSGIYEQYF
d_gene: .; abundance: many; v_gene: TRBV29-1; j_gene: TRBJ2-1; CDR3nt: TGCAGCGGATCGACTAGCAGGGGGGGGAATGAGCAGTTCTTC; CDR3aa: CSGSTSRGGNEQFF
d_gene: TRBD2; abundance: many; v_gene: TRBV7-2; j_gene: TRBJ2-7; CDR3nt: TGTGCCAGCAGCGTACGACTAGCGGGAGTCAGTGAGCAGTACTTC; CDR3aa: CASSVRLAGVSEQYF
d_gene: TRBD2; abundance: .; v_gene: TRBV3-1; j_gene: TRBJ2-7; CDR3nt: TGTGCCAGCAGCCAACAAGCGGGAGCACCCTACGAGCAGTACTTC; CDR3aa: CASSQQAGAPYEQYF
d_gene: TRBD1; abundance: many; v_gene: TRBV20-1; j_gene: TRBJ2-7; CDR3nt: TGCAGTGCTAGAGACCCCGGGACAGGGGACGGCGAGCAGTACTTC; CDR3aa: CSARDPGTGDGEQYF
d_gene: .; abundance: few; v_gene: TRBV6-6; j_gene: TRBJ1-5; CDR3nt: TGTGCCAGCAGTTACTCGAGACAGGCGAGCAATCAGCCCCAGCATTTT; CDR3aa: CASSYSRQASNQPQHF
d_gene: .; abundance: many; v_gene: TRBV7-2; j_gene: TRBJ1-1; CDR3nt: TGTGCCAGCAGCTGGGACATTCGGGCTTTCTTT; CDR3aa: CASSWDIRAFF
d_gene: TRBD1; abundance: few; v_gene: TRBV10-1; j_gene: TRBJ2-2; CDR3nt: TGCGCCAGCGCCGACAGGGGGCTGGGCTCGAACACCGGGGAGCTGTTTTTT; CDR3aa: CASADRGLGSNTGELFF
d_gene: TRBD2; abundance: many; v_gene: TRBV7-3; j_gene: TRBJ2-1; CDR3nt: TGTGCCAGCAGCTCCGGGGGTAGCGGGAGATACAATGAGCAGTTCTTC; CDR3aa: CASSSGGSGRYNEQFF
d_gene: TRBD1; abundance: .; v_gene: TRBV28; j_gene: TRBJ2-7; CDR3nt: TGTGCCAGCTCTTACAGGGGTCTCTTCTACGAGCAGTACTTC; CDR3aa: CASSYRGLFYEQYF